This T cell receptor (beta chain) appears in the sequencing data of a study of T cell changes during pregnancy in multiple sclerosis. Only in-frame clones appear in the TCRdb table, and some are missing; sequencing was by immunoSEQ multiplex PCR. The sample carries 70,000 or so clones, around 90% recorded once. Germline CDR1 MGHDK, CDR2 SYGVNS. J was trimmed by 4 bases and V by 8 bases; bases with no gene match: 6. This CDR3 is built from 13 residues. The sequence was collected from a female donor with multiple sclerosis, enrolled in a pregnancy study. Material: CD4+ T cells from peripheral blood mononuclear cells, obtained after pregnancy. The chain combines TRBV25-1 with TRBJ1-1; 8 bases align to TRBD1. The CDR3 DNA follows: TGTGCCAGCCAGGGTACAGGGGGCACTGAAGCTTTCTTT. This translates into CASQGTGGTEAFF.